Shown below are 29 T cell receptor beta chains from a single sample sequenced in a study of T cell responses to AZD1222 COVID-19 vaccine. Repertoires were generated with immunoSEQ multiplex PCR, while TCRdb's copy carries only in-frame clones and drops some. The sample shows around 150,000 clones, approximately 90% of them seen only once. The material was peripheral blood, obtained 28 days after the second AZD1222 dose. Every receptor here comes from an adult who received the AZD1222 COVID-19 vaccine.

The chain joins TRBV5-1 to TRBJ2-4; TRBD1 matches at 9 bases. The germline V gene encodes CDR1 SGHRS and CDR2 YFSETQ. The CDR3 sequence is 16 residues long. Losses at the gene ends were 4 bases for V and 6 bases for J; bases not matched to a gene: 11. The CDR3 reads CASSPRHAGQGNIQYF. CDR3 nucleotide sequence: TGCGCCAGCAGCCCGCGCCACGCGGGACAGGGAAACATTCAGTACTTC. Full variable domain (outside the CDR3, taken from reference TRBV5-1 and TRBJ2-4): KAGVTQTPRYLIKTRGQQVTLSCSPISGHRSVSWYQQTPGQGLQFLFEYFSETQRNKGNFPGRFSGRQFSNSRSEMNVSTLELGDSALYLCASSPRHAGQGNIQYFGAGTRLSVL.

The CDR3 sequence is CSVDPGQGGDTQYF. DNA for the CDR3: TGCAGCGTTGACCCCGGACAAGGGGGGGATACGCAGTATTTT. The chain has TRBV29-1 and TRBJ2-3; the D call may be TRBD1 or TRBD2 (6 bases each). The CDR3 runs to 14 residues. In germline, CDR1 is SQVTM, CDR2 ANQGSEA. Trimming removed 3 bases from V and 6 bases from J, with 16 bases in between.

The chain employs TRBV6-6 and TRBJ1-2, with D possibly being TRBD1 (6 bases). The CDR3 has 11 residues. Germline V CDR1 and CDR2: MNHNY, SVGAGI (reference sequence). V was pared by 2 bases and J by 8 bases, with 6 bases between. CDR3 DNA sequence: TGTGCCAGCAGTTACGGGGGCGGCTACACCTTC. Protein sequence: CASSYGGGYTF.

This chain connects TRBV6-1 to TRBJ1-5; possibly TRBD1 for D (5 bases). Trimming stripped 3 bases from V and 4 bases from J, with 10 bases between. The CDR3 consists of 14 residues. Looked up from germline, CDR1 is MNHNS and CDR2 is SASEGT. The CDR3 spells CASSEQGTNQPQHF. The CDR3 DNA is TGTGCCAGCAGTGAGCAGGGTACGAATCAGCCCCAGCATTTT.

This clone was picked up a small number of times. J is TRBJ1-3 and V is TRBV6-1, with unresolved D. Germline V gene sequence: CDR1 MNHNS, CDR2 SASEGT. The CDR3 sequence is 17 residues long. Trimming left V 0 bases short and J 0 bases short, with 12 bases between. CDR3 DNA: TGTGCCAGCAGTGAAGCAATCGGCAGCCTCTCTGGAAACACCATATATTTT. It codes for CASSEAIGSLSGNTIYF.

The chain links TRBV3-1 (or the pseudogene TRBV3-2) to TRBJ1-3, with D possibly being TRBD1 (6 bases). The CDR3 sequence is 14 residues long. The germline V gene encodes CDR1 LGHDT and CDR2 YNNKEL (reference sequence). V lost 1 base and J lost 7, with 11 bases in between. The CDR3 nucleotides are TGTGCCAGCAGCCAAGGGGGGGCGTTGAACACCATATATTTT. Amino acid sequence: CASSQGGALNTIYF.

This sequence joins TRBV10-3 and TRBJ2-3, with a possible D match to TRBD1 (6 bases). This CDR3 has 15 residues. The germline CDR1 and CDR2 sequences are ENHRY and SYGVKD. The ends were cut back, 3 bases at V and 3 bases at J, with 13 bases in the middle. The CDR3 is CAISDPQGPTDTQYF. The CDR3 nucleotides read TGTGCCATCAGTGACCCACAGGGCCCGACAGATACGCAGTATTTT.

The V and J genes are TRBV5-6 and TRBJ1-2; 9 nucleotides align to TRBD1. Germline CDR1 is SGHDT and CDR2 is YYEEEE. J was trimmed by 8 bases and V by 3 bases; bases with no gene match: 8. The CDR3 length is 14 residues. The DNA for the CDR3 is TGTGCCAGCAGCTGGGGACAGGGAGTCTCGGGCTACACCTTC. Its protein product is CASSWGQGVSGYTF.

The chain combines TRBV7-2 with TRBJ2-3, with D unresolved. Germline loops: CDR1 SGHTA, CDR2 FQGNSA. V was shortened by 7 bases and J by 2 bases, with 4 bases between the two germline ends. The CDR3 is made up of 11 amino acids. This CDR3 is CASTFTDTQYF. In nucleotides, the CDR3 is TGTGCCAGCACTTTCACAGATACGCAGTATTTT.

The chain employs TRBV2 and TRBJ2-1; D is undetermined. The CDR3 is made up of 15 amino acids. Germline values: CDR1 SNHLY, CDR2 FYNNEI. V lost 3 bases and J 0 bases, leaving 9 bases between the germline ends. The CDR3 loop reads CASSERQDSYNEQFF. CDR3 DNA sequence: TGTGCCAGCAGTGAGAGGCAGGACTCCTACAATGAGCAGTTCTTC.

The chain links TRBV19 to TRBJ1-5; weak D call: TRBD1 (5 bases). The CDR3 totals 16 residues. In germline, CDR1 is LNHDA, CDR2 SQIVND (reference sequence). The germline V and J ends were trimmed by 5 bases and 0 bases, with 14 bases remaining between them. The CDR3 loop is CASSPGTGYSNQPQHF. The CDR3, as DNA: TGTGCCAGTAGTCCGGGGACGGGGTATAGCAATCAGCCCCAGCATTTT.

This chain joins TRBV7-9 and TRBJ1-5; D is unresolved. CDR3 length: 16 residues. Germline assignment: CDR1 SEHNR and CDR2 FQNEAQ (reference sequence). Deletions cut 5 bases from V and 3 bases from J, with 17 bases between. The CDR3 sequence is CASSDRDDGLNQPQHF. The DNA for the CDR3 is TGTGCCAGCAGCGACCGGGATGACGGACTCAATCAGCCCCAGCATTTT.

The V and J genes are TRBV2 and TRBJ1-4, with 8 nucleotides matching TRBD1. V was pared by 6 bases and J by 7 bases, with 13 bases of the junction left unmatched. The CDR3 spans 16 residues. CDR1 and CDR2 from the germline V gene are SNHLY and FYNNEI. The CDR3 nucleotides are TGTGCCAGCAGGGACAGGGCCGGGACAGTGTTTGAAAAACTGTTTTTT. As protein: CASRDRAGTVFEKLFF.

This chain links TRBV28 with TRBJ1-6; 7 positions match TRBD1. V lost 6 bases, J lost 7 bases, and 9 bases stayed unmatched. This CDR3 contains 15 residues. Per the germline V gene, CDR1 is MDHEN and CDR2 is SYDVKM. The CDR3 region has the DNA TGTGCCAGCAGACGAAGGGACAGAGCGAATTCACCCCTCCACTTT. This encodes CASRRRDRANSPLHF.

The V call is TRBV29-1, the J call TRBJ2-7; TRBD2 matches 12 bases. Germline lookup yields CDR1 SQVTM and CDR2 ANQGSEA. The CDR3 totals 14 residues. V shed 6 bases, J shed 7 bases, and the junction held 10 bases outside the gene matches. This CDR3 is CSVVPSGRGWEQYF. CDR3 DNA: TGCAGCGTCGTTCCTAGCGGGAGGGGATGGGAGCAGTACTTC.

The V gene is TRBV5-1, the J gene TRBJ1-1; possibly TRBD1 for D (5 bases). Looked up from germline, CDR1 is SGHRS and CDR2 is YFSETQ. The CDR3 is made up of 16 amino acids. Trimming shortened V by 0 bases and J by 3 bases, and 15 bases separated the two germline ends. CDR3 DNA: TGCGCCAGCAGCTTGGAACGCCCCAGGGCGGACACTGAAGCTTTCTTT. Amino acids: CASSLERPRADTEAFF. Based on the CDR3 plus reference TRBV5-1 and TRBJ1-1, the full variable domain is KAGVTQTPRYLIKTRGQQVTLSCSPISGHRSVSWYQQTPGQGLQFLFEYFSETQRNKGNFPGRFSGRQFSNSRSEMNVSTLELGDSALYLCASSLERPRADTEAFFGQGTRLTVV.

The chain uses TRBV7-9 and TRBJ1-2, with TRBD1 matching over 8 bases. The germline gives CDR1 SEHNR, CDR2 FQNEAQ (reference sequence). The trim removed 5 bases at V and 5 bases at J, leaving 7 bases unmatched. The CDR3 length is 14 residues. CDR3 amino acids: CASSPPDRVYGYTF. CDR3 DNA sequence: TGTGCCAGCAGCCCCCCGGACAGGGTGTATGGCTACACCTTC. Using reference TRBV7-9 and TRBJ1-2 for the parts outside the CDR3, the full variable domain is DTGVSQNPRHKITKRGQNVTFRCDPISEHNRLYWYRQTLGQGPEFLTYFQNEAQLEKSRLLSDRFSAERPKGSFSTLEIQRTEQGDSAMYLCASSPPDRVYGYTFGSGTRLTVV.

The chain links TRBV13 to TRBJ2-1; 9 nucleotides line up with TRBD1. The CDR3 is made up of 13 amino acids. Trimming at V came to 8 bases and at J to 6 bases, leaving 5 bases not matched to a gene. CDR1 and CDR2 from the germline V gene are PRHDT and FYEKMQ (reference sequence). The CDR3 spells CASGTGIGNEQFF. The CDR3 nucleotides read TGTGCCAGCGGGACAGGGATCGGCAATGAGCAGTTCTTC.

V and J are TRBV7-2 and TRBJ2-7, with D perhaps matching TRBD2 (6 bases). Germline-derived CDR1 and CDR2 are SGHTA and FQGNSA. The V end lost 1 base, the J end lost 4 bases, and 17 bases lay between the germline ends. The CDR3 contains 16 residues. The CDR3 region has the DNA TGTGCCAGCAGCTTAGAAATTATCGGGGGAGAATACGAGCAGTACTTC. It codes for CASSLEIIGGEYEQYF.

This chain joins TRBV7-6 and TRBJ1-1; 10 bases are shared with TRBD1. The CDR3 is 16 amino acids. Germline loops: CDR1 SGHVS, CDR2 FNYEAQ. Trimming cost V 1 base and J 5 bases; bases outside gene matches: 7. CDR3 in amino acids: CASSLGTGGVRTEAFF. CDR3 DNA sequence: TGTGCCAGCAGCTTAGGGACAGGGGGTGTGCGGACTGAAGCTTTCTTT.

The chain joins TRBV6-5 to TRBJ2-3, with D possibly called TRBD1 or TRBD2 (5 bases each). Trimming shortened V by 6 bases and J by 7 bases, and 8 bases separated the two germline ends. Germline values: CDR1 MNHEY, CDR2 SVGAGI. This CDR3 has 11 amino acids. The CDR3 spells CASRRGNTQYF. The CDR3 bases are TGTGCCAGCAGACGGGGCAATACGCAGTATTTT.

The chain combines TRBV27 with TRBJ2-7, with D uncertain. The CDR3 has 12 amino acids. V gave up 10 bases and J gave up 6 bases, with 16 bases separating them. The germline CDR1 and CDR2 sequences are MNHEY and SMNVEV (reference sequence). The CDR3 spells CATQTTGSEQYF. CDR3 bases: TGTGCCACCCAGACGACGGGTTCCGAGCAGTACTTC.

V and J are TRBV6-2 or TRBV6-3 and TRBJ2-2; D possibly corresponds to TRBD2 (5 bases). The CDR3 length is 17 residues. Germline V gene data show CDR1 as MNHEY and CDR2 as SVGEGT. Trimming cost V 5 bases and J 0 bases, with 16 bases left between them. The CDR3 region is CASSHSLRAANTGELFF. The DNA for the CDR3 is TGTGCCAGCAGTCATTCTTTGAGGGCCGCGAACACCGGGGAGCTGTTTTTT.

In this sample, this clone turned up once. The CDR3 sequence is CASSQAPGGPTDTQYF. DNA of the CDR3: TGTGCCAGCAGCCAAGCCCCGGGAGGGCCCACAGATACGCAGTATTTT. J is TRBJ2-3 and V is TRBV3-1 (or the pseudogene TRBV3-2); 8 bases map to TRBD2. J gave up 2 bases and V 1 base, and 5 bases lay outside the gene matches. The CDR3 is 16 amino acids. Looked up from germline, CDR1 is LGHDT and CDR2 is YNNKEL (reference sequence).

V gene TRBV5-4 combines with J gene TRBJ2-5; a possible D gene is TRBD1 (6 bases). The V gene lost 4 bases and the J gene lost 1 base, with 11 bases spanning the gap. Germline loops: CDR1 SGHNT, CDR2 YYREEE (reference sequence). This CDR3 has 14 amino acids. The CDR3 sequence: CASSVGQFQETQYF. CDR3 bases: TGTGCCAGCAGCGTGGGACAATTCCAAGAGACCCAGTACTTC. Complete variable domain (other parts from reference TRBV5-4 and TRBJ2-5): ETGVTQSPTHLIKTRGQQVTLRCSSQSGHNTVSWYQQALGQGPQFIFQYYREEENGRGNFPPRFSGLQFPNYSSELNVNALELDDSALYLCASSVGQFQETQYFGPGTRLLVL.

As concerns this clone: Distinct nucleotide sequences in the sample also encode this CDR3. CDR3 nucleotides: TGTGCCAGCAGTTACTCTGGGGGGGCTAACTATGGCTACACCTTC. Its protein product is CASSYSGGANYGYTF. The chain uses TRBV6-5 and TRBJ1-2; TRBD1 might be the D (5 bases). Per germline, CDR1 MNHEY and CDR2 SVGAGI. V lost 0 bases and J 0 bases, leaving 8 bases between the germline ends. The CDR3 has 15 amino acids.

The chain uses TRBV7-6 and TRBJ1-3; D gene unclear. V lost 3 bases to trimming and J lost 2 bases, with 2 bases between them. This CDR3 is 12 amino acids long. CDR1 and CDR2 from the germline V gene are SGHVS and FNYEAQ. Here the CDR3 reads CASSFPGNTIYF. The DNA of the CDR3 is TGTGCCAGCAGCTTCCCTGGAAACACCATATATTTT.

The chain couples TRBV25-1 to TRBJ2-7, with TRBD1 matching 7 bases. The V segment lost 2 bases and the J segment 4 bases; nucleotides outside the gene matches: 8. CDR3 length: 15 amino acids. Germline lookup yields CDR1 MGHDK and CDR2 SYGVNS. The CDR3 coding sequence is TGTGCCAGCAGTGAAGGGCCAGGGGGAGTTTACGAGCAGTACTTC. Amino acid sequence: CASSEGPGGVYEQYF.

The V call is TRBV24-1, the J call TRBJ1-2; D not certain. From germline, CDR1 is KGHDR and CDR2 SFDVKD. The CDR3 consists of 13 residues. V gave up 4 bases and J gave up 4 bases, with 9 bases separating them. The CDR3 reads CATSEETGYGYTF. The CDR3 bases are TGTGCCACCAGTGAAGAGACCGGCTATGGCTACACCTTC.